The clone carrying this T cell receptor (beta chain) was counted only a few times. Method: immunoSEQ multiplex PCR; TCRdb's copy keeps in-frame clones and lacks some. This table holds almost 550,000 clones, more than 75% found once. This sample was taken from a study of shared T cell receptors in the human thymus. In germline, CDR1 is LGHNA, CDR2 YSLEER. There are 16 residues in the CDR3. Trimming took 0 bases from V and 4 from J, leaving 16 bases between them. These data were also filed under a second study, of human thymus T cells. That work adds: Donors consisted of healthy Finnish infants (having corrective surgery for congenital heart defects). The thymus tissue came from resections taken during corrective heart surgery.

The chain combines TRBV4-3 with TRBJ2-7; D perhaps matches TRBD1 (6 bases). Sequencing was done on a sample of thymocytes. This TCR derives from a boy in the first two years of life with a congenital heart defect. CDR3 amino acids: CASSQDKGRGVYEQYF. Here the CDR3 DNA reads TGCGCCAGCAGCCAAGATAAGGGCAGGGGCGTTTACGAGCAGTACTTC.